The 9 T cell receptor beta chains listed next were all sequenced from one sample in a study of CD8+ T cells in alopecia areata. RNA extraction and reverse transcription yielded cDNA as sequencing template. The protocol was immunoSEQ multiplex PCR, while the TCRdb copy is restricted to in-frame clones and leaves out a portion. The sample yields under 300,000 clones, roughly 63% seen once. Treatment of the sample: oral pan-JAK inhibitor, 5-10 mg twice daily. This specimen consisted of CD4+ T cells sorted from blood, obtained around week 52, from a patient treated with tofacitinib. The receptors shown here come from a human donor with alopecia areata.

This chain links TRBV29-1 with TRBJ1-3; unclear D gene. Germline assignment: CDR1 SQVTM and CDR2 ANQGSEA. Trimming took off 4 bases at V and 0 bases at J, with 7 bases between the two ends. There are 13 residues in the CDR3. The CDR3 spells CSVGEVSGNTIYF. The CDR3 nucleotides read TGCAGCGTTGGAGAAGTCTCTGGAAACACCATATATTTT.

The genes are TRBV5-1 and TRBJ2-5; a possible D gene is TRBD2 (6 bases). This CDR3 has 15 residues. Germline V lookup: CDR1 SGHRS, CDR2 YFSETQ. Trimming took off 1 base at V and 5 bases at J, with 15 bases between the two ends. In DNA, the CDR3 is TGCGCCAGCAGCTTGTTCAGGGCGGAGGGGGAGACCCAGTACTTC. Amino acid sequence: CASSLFRAEGETQYF.

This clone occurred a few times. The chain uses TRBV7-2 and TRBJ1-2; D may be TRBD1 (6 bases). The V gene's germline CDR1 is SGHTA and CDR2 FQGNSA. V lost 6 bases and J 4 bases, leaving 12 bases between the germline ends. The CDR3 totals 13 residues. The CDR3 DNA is TGTGCCAGCAGTTCACAGGGAACCTATGGCTACACCTTC. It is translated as CASSSQGTYGYTF.

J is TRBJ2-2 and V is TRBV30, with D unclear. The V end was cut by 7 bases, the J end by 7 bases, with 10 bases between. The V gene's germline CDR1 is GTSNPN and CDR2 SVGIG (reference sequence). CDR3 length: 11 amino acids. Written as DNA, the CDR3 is TGTGCCTCGACCTCCGGCGGGGAGCTGTTTTTT. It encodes CASTSGGELFF.

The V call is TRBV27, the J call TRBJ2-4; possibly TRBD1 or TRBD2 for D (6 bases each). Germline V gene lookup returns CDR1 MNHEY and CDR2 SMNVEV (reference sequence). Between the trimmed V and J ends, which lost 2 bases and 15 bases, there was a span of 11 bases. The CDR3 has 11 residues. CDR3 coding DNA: TGTGCCAGCAGTTTACGGGGGCGATTGTACTTC. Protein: CASSLRGRLYF.

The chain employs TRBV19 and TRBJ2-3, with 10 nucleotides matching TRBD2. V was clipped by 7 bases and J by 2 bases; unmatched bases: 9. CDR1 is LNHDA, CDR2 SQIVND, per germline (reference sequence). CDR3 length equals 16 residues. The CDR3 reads CASTTTGTSVTDTQYF. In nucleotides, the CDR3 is TGTGCCAGTACCACCACCGGGACTAGCGTCACAGATACGCAGTATTTT.

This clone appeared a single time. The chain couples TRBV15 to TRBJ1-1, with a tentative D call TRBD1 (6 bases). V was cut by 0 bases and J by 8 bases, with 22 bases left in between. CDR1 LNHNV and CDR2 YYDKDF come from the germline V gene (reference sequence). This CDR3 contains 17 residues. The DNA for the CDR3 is TGTGCCACCAGCAGAGATCAGGGCGCCCGGACAGCTCAAGAAGCTTTCTTT. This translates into CATSRDQGARTAQEAFF. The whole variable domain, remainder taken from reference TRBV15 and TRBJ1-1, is DAMVIQNPRYQVTQFGKPVTLSCSQTLNHNVMYWYQQKSSQAPKLLFHYYDKDFNNEADTPDNFQSRRPNTSFCFLDIRSPGLGDTAMYLCATSRDQGARTAQEAFFGQGTRLTVV.

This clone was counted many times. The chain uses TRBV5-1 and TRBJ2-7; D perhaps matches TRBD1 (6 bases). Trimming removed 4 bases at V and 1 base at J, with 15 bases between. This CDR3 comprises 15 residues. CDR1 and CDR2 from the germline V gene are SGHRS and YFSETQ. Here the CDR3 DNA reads TGCGCCAGCAGCGCCTATCCGGGACAATCCTACGAGCAGTACTTC. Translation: CASSAYPGQSYEQYF.

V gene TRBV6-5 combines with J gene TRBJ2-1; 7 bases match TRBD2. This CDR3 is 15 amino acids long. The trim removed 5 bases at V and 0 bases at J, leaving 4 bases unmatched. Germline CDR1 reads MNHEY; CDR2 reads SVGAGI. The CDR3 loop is CASSMGGSSYNEQFF. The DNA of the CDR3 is TGTGCCAGCAGTATGGGCGGGAGCTCCTACAATGAGCAGTTCTTC.